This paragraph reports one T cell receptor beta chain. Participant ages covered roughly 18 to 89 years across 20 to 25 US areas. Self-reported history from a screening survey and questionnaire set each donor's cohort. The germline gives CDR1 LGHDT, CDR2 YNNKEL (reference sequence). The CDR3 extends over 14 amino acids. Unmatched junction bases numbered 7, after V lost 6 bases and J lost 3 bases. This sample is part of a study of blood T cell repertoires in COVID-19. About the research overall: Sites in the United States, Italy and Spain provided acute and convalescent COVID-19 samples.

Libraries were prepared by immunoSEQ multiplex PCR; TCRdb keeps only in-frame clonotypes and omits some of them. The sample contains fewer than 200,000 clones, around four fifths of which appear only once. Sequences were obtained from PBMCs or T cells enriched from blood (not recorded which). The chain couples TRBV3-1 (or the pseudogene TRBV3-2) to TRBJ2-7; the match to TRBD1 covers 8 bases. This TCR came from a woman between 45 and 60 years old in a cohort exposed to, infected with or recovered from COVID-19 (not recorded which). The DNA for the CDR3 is TGTGCCAGCAGACATGGGACAGGTGGCTACGAGCAGTACTTC. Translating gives CASRHGTGGYEQYF.